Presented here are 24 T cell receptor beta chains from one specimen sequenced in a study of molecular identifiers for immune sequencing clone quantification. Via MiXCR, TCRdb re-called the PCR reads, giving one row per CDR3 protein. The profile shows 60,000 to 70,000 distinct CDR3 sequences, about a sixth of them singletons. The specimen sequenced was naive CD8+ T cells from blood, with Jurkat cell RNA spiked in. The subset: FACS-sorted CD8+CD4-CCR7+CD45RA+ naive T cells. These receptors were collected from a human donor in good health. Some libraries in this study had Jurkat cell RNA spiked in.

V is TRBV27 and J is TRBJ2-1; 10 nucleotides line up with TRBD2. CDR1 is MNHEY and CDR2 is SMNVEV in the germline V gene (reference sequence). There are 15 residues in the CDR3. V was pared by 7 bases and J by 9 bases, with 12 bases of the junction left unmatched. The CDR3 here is CASNPTTSGIGEQFF. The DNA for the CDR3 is TGTGCCAGCAACCCCACTACTAGCGGGATAGGTGAGCAGTTCTTC.

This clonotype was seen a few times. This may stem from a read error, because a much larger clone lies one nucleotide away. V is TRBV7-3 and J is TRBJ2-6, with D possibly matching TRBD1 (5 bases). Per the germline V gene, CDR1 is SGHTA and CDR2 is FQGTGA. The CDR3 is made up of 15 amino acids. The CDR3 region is CASSLGISGANVLAF. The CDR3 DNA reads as TGTGCCAGCAGCTTGGGTATCTCTGGGGCCAACGTCCTGGCTTTC.

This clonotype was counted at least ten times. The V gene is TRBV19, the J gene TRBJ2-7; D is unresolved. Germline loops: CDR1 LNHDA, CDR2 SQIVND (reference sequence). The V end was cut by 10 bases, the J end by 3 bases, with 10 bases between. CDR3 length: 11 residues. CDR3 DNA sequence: TGTGCCACTGGCTTGGGCTACGAGCAGTACTTC. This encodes CATGLGYEQYF.

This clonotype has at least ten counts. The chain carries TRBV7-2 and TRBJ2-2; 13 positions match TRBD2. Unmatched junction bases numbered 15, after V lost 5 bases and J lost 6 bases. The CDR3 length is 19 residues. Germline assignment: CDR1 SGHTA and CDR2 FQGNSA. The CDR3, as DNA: TGTGCCAGCAGCCCGGGATTAGGGGGACTAGCGGGATCTCCCGGGGAGCTGTTTTTT. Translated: CASSPGLGGLAGSPGELFF. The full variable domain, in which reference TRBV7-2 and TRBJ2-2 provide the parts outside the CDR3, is GAGVSQSPSNKVTEKGKDVELRCDPISGHTALYWYRQSLGQGLEFLIYFQGNSAPDKSGLPSDRFSAERTGGSVSTLTIQRTQQEDSAVYLCASSPGLGGLAGSPGELFFGEGSRLTVL.

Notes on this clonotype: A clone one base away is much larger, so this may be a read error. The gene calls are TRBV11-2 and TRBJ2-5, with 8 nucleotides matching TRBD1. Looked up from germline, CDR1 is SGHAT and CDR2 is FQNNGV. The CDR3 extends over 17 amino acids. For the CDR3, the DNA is TGTGCCGGCAGCCCAATTTGGACAGGGCCGTACCAAGAGACCCAGTACTTC. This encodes CAGSPIWTGPYQETQYF.

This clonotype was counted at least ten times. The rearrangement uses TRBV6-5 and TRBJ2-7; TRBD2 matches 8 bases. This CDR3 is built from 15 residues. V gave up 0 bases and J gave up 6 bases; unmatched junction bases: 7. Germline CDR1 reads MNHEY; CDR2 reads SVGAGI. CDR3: CASSYSTSGSGEQYF. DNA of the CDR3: TGTGCCAGCAGTTACTCGACAAGCGGGAGCGGCGAGCAGTACTTC.

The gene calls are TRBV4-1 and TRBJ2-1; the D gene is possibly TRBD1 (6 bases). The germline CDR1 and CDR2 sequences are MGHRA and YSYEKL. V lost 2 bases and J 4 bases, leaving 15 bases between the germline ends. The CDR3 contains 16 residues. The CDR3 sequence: CASSQRPGDPYNEQFF. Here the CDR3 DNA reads TGCGCCAGCAGCCAACGGCCAGGGGACCCTTACAATGAGCAGTTCTTC.

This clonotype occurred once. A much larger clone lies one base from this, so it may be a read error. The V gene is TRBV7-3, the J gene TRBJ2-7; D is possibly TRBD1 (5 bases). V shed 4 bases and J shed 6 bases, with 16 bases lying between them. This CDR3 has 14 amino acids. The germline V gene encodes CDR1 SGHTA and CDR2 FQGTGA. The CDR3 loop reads CASSSAGNGAEQYF. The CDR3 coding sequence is TGTGCCAGCAGCTCTGCAGGGAATGGGGCCGAGCAGTACTTC.

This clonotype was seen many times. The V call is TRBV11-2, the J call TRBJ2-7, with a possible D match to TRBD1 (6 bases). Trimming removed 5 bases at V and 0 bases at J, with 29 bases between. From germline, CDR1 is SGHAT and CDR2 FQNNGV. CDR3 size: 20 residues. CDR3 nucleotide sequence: TGTGCCAGCAGCGGACCTATTGACCGCACGCCGGGACAAAGCTCCTACGAGCAGTACTTC. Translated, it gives CASSGPIDRTPGQSSYEQYF.

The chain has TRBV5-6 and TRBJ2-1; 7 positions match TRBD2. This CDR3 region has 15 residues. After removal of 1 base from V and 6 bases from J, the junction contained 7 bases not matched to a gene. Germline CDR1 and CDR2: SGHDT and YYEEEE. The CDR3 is CASSLWREWGNEQFF. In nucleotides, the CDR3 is TGTGCCAGCAGCTTGTGGCGGGAGTGGGGCAATGAGCAGTTCTTC.

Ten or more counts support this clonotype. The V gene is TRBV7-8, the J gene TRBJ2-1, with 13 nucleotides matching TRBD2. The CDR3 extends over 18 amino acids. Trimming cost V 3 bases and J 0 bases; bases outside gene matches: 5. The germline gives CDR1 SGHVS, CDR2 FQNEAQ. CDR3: CASSFGLAGAISYNEQFF. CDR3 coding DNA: TGTGCCAGCAGCTTCGGACTAGCGGGAGCGATCTCCTACAATGAGCAGTTCTTC.

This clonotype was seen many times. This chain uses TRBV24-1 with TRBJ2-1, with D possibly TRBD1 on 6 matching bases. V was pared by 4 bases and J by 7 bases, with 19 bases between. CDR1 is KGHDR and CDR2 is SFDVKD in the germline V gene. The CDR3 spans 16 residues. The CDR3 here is CATSEPGHNLGNEQFF. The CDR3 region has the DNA TGTGCCACCAGTGAACCGGGACACAATCTGGGGAATGAGCAGTTCTTC.

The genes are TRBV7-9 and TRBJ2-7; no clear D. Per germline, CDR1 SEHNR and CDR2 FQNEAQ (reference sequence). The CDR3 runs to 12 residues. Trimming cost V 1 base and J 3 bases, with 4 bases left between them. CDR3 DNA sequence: TGTGCCAGCAGCTTAGAACACTACGAGCAGTACTTC. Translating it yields CASSLEHYEQYF.

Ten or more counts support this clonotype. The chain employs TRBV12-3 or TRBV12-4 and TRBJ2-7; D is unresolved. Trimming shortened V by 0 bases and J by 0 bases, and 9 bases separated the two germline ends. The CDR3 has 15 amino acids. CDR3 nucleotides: TGTGCCAGCAGTTTAGCGATCACGGTCTCCTACGAGCAGTACTTC. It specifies CASSLAITVSYEQYF.

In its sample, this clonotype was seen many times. The CDR3 region is CASSLEGYQPQHF. The CDR3 DNA reads as TGTGCCAGCAGTTTGGAGGGGTATCAGCCCCAGCATTTT. The chain couples TRBV28 to TRBJ1-5, with D perhaps matching TRBD1 (5 bases). In germline, CDR1 is MDHEN, CDR2 SYDVKM. V dropped 3 bases and J dropped 5 bases, with 8 bases sitting between them. This CDR3 spans 13 amino acids.

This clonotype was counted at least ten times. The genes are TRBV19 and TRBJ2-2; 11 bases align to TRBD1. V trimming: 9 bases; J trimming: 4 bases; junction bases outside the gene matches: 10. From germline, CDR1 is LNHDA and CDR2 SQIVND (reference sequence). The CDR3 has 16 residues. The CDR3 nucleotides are TGTGCCAGAGACCGGGAGGGGACAGGGGGCACCGGGGAGCTGTTTTTT. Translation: CARDREGTGGTGELFF.

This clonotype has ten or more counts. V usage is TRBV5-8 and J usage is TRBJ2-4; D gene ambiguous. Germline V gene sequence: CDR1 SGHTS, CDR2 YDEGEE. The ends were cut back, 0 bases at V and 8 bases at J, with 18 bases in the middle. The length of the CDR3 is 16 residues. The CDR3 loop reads CASSLGTSVFRDIQYF. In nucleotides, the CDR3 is TGTGCCAGCAGCTTGGGAACGTCGGTCTTCCGGGACATTCAGTACTTC.

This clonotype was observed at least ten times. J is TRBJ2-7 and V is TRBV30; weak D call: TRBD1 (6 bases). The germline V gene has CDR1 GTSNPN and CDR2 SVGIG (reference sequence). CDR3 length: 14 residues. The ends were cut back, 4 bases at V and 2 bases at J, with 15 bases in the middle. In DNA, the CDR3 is TGTGCCTGGACTCGGGACACTTTTCCCTACGAGCAGTACTTC. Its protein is CAWTRDTFPYEQYF.

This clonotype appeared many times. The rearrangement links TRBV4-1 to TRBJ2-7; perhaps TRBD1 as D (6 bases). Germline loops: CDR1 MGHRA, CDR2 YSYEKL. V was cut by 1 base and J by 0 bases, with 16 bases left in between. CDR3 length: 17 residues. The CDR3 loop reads CASSQGARTASSYEQYF. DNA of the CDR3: TGCGCCAGCAGCCAAGGGGCCCGGACAGCGAGCTCCTACGAGCAGTACTTC.

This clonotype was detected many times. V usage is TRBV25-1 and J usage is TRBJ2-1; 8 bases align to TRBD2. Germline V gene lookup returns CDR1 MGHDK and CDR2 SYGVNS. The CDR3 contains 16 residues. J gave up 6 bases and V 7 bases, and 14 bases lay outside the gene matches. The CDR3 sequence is CASNPVGLAGSNEQFF. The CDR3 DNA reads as TGTGCCAGCAACCCCGTTGGGCTAGCGGGCTCCAATGAGCAGTTCTTC. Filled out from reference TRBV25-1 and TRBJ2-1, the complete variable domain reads EADIYQTPRYLVIGTGKKITLECSQTMGHDKMYWYQQDPGMELHLIHYSYGVNSTEKGDLSSESTVSRIRTEHFPLTLESARPSHTSQYLCASNPVGLAGSNEQFFGPGTRLTVL.

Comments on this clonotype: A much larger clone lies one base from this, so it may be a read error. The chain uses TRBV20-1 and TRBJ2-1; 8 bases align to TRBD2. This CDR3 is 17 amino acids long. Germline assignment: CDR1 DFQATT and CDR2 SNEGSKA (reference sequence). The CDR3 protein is CSARAYLLADLRNERFF. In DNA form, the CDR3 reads TGCAGTGCTAGAGCTTACCTACTAGCGGATCTACGCAATGAGCGGTTCTTC.

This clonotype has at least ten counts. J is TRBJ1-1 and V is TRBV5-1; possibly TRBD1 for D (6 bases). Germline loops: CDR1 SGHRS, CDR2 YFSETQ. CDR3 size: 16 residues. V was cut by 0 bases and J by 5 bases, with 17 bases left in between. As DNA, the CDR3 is TGCGCCAGCAGCTTGGCCCGGCAGGGGTCAGGTACTGAAGCTTTCTTT. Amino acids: CASSLARQGSGTEAFF. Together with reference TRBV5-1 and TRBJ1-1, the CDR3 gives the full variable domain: KAGVTQTPRYLIKTRGQQVTLSCSPISGHRSVSWYQQTPGQGLQFLFEYFSETQRNKGNFPGRFSGRQFSNSRSEMNVSTLELGDSALYLCASSLARQGSGTEAFFGQGTRLTVV.

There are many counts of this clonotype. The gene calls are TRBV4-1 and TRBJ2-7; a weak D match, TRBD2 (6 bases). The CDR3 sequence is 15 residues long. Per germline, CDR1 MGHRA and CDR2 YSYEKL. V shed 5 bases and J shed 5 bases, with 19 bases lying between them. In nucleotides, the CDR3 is TGCGCCAGCAGCTCGACGGCTGGTAGCGGACACGAGCAGTACTTC. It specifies CASSSTAGSGHEQYF.

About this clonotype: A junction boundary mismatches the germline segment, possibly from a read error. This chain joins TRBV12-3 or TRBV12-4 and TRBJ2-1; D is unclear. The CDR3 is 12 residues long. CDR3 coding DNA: TGTGCCAGCAGTTTAATCTGGAATGGGCAGTTCTTC. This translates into CASSLIWNGQFF.